Listed below are T cell receptor beta chains from one sample, sequenced in a study of blood T cell repertoires in COVID-19. Using immunoSEQ multiplex PCR, the repertoire was profiled, and TCRdb retains in-frame clones only, with some absent. The repertoire holds about 160,000 clones, with 81% as singletons. The sample consisted of peripheral blood. These receptors originate from a human donor in a cohort sampled during active COVID-19. The CDR3 runs from the conserved cysteine through the conserved F or W. A D gene is named only where the DNA matches it firmly. Only part of the rows carry a size: once, few, many, or a class if the clone is expanded.

. TRBJ2-7 TRBV11-2 TRBD2 TGTGCCAGCAGCTTAGTATCGGGGGGAGTTCCTTACGAGCAGTACTTC CASSLVSGGVPYEQYF
. TRBJ2-3 TRBV5-1 . TGCGCCAGCAGCTTGGTATCCCCCACAGATACGCAGTATTTT CASSLVSPTDTQYF
. TRBJ2-7 TRBV2 TRBD2 TGTGCCAGCAGAAAGACTAGCGGAAATTACGAGCAGTACTTC CASRKTSGNYEQYF
. TRBJ2-3 TRBV5-1 TRBD1 TGCGCCAGCAGCAGAACGAGCCCGGGACAGCCTAGCACAGATACGCAGTATTTT CASSRTSPGQPSTDTQYF
. TRBJ2-1 TRBV2 TRBD1 TGTGCCAGCTGCGCAGGGGGCGCATTATCTGAGCAGTTCTTC CASCAGGALSEQFF
. TRBJ2-3 TRBV2 TRBD2 TGTGCCAGCAGTGGGACTAGCGGGAGTCTATTTACGCAGTATTTT CASSGTSGSLFTQYF
few TRBJ1-2 TRBV10-3 . TGTGCCATCACCCGAACGGGTCTTGGCTACACCTTC CAITRTGLGYTF
. TRBJ1-2 TRBV28 . TGTGCCAGCAGGACGGGAGGTGGCTACACCTTC CASRTGGGYTF
few TRBJ1-6 TRBV5-5 TRBD1 TGTGCCAGCAGTTATGGACAGGGAGGTTCCTATAATTCACCCCTCCACTTT CASSYGQGGSYNSPLHF
. TRBJ1-5 TRBV6-1 TRBD1 TGTGCCAGCAGTGACAGGGGGCCGGATCAGCCCCAGCATTTT CASSDRGPDQPQHF
. TRBJ2-3 TRBV29-1 TRBD2 TGCAGCGTTGAAGGGAAGTGGCTAGCGGGAGTCCCTAGCACAGATACGCAGTATTTT CSVEGKWLAGVPSTDTQYF
. TRBJ1-3 TRBV6-1 . TGTGCCAGCAGTGAAGAAGTACAGGTCCGTAACACCATATATTTT CASSEEVQVRNTIYF
. TRBJ2-1 TRBV6-4 TRBD2 TGTGCCAGCAGGCGGGAGAGCACCCACAATGAGCAGTTCTTC CASRRESTHNEQFF
. TRBJ2-1 TRBV4-1 TRBD2 TGCGCCAGCAGCCAAGATCTTGAAGGGAGGGGGCAGTTCTTC CASSQDLEGRGQFF
. TRBJ2-5 TRBV6-5 TRBD1 TGTGCCAGCAGGACCGGACAGGTACAAGAGACCCAGTACTTC CASRTGQVQETQYF
. TRBJ2-3 TRBV19 . TGTGCCAGTAGGCGGGACGGCCGTGCTGATACGCAGTATTTT CASRRDGRADTQYF
. TRBJ1-4 TRBV24-1 TRBD1 TGTGCCACCAGTCCCAGGGGGAGTGAAAAACTGTTTTTT CATSPRGSEKLFF
once TRBJ2-5 TRBV2 TRBD2 TGTGCCAGCAGCCCCGGGACTACCCAAGAGACCCAGTACTTC CASSPGTTQETQYF
. TRBJ1-4 TRBV15 . TGTGCCACCAGCAGAGCTGCAACTAATGAAAAACTGTTTTTT CATSRAATNEKLFF
. TRBJ1-3 TRBV7-8 . TGTGCCAGCAGCTTAGGAGCACGGAGCTCTGGAAACACCATATATTTT CASSLGARSSGNTIYF
. TRBJ1-1 TRBV29-1 . TGCAGCGTTGAGGGACCGGAGGGACGAGGCACTGAAGCTTTCTTT CSVEGPEGRGTEAFF
. TRBJ2-7 TRBV7-2 TRBD2 TGTGCCAGCAGCAGCACTAGCGGCTACGAGCAGTACTTC CASSSTSGYEQYF
once TRBJ2-2 TRBV7-7 TRBD1 TGTGCCAGCAGCCCTCAGGGGGCTAACGGGGAGCTGTTTTTT CASSPQGANGELFF
. TRBJ2-7 TRBV5-1 . TGCGCCAGCAGCTGGAGACAGGAATACGAGCAGTACTTC CASSWRQEYEQYF
. TRBJ2-1 TRBV7-3 . TGTGCCAGCAGCTTACTCGCCGAAGCTGAGCAGTTCTTC CASSLLAEAEQFF
. TRBJ2-7 TRBV5-4 TRBD1 TGTGCCAGCAGCCCCACCGGGACAGGCTTTTACGAGCAGTACTTC CASSPTGTGFYEQYF
. TRBJ2-5 TRBV12-3/TRBV12-4 . TGTGCCAGCAGTTTCGCGGGGGCTGAGACCCAGTACTTC CASSFAGAETQYF
few TRBJ1-6 TRBV27 . TGTGCCAGCACGGCGGTGAGCTCCTATAATTCACCCCTCCACTTT CASTAVSSYNSPLHF
. TRBJ2-2 TRBV15 TRBD1 TGTGCCACCAGCAGAGATTATTGGGACAGGGCCACCGGGGAGCTGTTTTTT CATSRDYWDRATGELFF
. TRBJ2-3 TRBV7-2 TRBD2 TGTGCCAGCAGCTTATGGGTGGGAGGGCCAGGTGATACGCAGTATTTT CASSLWVGGPGDTQYF
. TRBJ2-2 TRBV29-1 TRBD1 TGCAGCGCCAGGGACAGGGGGCTGGCCGGGGAGCTGTTTTTT CSARDRGLAGELFF
. TRBJ2-1 TRBV24-1 TRBD2 TGTGCCACCAGTGGACGACTAGCGGGAGTTAATGAGCAGTTCTTC CATSGRLAGVNEQFF
. TRBJ2-5 TRBV30 TRBD2 TGTGCCTGGAGTGTAGGAGGAGGCGGGAGAGAGACCCAGTACTTC CAWSVGGGGRETQYF
. TRBJ2-7 TRBV30 . TGTGCCTGGAGTGTAGGGCAGGGTCGAAAGGAGCAGTACTTC CAWSVGQGRKEQYF
. TRBJ2-1 TRBV23-1 . TGCGCCAGCAGTTTCAGGGTTGGACCCAATGAGCAGTTCTTC CASSFRVGPNEQFF
. TRBJ2-1 TRBV19 . TGTGCCAGTAGTGGAGGAGCGGGCCCCAATGAGCAGTTCTTC CASSGGAGPNEQFF
. TRBJ1-2 TRBV12-3/TRBV12-4 . TGTGCCAGCATACTCCAGGGACTAGGTGGCTACACCTTC CASILQGLGGYTF
. TRBJ2-5 TRBV6-5 . TGTGCCAGCAGACCTCCTAGCGTGCTAGAGACCCAGTACTTC CASRPPSVLETQYF